The 30 T cell receptor beta chains in this list originate from one sample, sequenced in a study of blood T cell repertoires in COVID-19. Only in-frame clones appear in the TCRdb table, and some are missing; sequencing was by immunoSEQ multiplex PCR. The sample records about 64,000 clones, more than 70% being singletons. Material: peripheral blood. The receptors originated from a man in his sixties or seventies with acute or convalescent COVID-19.

The chain links TRBV12-3 or TRBV12-4 to TRBJ1-1, with D possibly being TRBD1 (6 bases). The V end lost 6 bases, the J end lost 4 bases, and 12 bases lay between the germline ends. This CDR3 has 13 residues. Here the CDR3 reads CASSLKQGTEAFF. Written as DNA, the CDR3 is TGTGCCAGCAGCTTGAAACAGGGCACTGAAGCTTTCTTT.

This clone showed up just once. The rearrangement links TRBV18 to TRBJ2-2, with D possibly TRBD1 on 6 matching bases. The CDR3 spans 15 residues. Germline V gene lookup returns CDR1 KGHSH and CDR2 LQKENI. The V and J ends lost 3 bases and 0 bases respectively, with 8 bases between them. The CDR3 is CASSPGTTNTGELFF. The CDR3 nucleotides are TGTGCCAGCTCACCCGGGACAACGAACACCGGGGAGCTGTTTTTT.

This clone has just a few counts. This chain joins TRBV6-2 or TRBV6-3 and TRBJ2-5; the match to TRBD2 covers 13 bases. This CDR3 spans 16 amino acids. The ends lost 2 bases at V and 5 bases at J; junction bases unmatched: 5. Germline V gene sequence: CDR1 MNHEY, CDR2 SVGEGT. This CDR3 reads CASSYPTSGGYETQYF. The CDR3 coding sequence is TGTGCCAGCAGTTACCCGACTAGCGGGGGGTATGAGACCCAGTACTTC.

The rearrangement links TRBV5-6 to TRBJ1-6; 8 bases map to TRBD1. This CDR3 contains 16 residues. The trim removed 5 bases at V and 7 bases at J, leaving 11 bases unmatched. Germline CDR1 and CDR2: SGHDT and YYEEEE. This chain's CDR3 is CASRSIGQGRNSPLHF. The DNA for the CDR3 is TGTGCCAGCAGAAGTATCGGACAGGGCCGAAATTCACCCCTCCACTTT.

The chain couples TRBV19 to TRBJ1-2, with 8 bases lining up with TRBD1. With 8 bases clipped from V and 1 base from J, the junction kept 6 bases outside the gene matches. Per germline, CDR1 LNHDA and CDR2 SQIVND (reference sequence). The CDR3 contains 14 residues. The chain's CDR3 is CASGNRGVNYGYTF. The CDR3 coding sequence is TGTGCCAGTGGAAACAGGGGGGTTAACTATGGCTACACCTTC.

V gene TRBV5-1 combines with J gene TRBJ2-6, with D hard to call. Germline loops: CDR1 SGHRS, CDR2 YFSETQ. This CDR3 is 15 amino acids long. V lost 1 base to trimming and J lost 0 bases, with 5 bases between them. The CDR3 nucleotides are TGCGCCAGCAGCTTGCCCAGCTCTGGGGCCAACGTCCTGACTTTC. It encodes CASSLPSSGANVLTF.

V and J are TRBV9 and TRBJ1-2; no reliable D call. The germline V and J ends were trimmed by 0 bases and 4 bases, with 13 bases remaining between them. Germline V gene data show CDR1 as SGDLS and CDR2 as YYNGEE. CDR3 size: 15 residues. CDR3: CASSVETASGYGYTF. The CDR3 DNA reads TGTGCCAGCAGCGTAGAAACAGCCAGCGGCTATGGCTACACCTTC.

The chain has TRBV27 and TRBJ1-2, with TRBD1 matching over 9 bases. The junction had 8 bases not matched to a gene; V was cut back by 5 bases and J by 4 bases. This CDR3 region has 15 residues. Per the germline V gene, CDR1 is MNHEY and CDR2 is SMNVEV (reference sequence). The CDR3 sequence is CASSPQGAQGYGYTF. DNA of the CDR3: TGTGCCAGCAGTCCACAGGGGGCGCAGGGCTATGGCTACACCTTC.

The chain links TRBV7-9 to TRBJ2-3; 9 bases align to TRBD1. CDR3 length: 16 amino acids. Trimming cost V 4 bases and J 3 bases; bases outside gene matches: 8. CDR1 and CDR2 from the germline V gene are SEHNR and FQNEAQ (reference sequence). The DNA for the CDR3 is TGTGCCAGCAGCTCGGGACAGGGCCGCGGGACAGATACGCAGTATTTT. Its protein product is CASSSGQGRGTDTQYF.

The V gene is TRBV6-4, the J gene TRBJ2-3; the match to TRBD1 covers 8 bases. V shed 3 bases, J shed 5 bases, and the junction held 1 base outside the gene matches. Looked up from germline, CDR1 is MRHNA and CDR2 is SNTAGT. CDR3 length: 13 amino acids. DNA for the CDR3: TGTGCCAGCAGTGAACAGGGGGGAGATACGCAGTATTTT. This sequence encodes CASSEQGGDTQYF.

The V gene is TRBV6-5, the J gene TRBJ1-2; 8 bases are shared with TRBD1. The germline V gene has CDR1 MNHEY and CDR2 SVGAGI. The CDR3 consists of 15 residues. After removal of 3 bases from V and 7 bases from J, the junction contained 10 bases not matched to a gene. Here the CDR3 reads CASSYRQGALSGYTF. In DNA, the CDR3 is TGTGCCAGCAGTTATAGGCAGGGGGCCTTGAGTGGCTACACCTTC.

This clone appeared once. This chain connects TRBV7-3 to TRBJ2-3; 9 bases are a match to TRBD1. This CDR3 region has 14 residues. Germline CDR1 and CDR2: SGHTA and FQGTGA. V shed 5 bases and J 7 bases; nucleotides not matched to a gene: 7. The CDR3 is CASSPGTGTHTQYF. Written as DNA, the CDR3 is TGTGCCAGCAGCCCCGGGACAGGGACCCATACGCAGTATTTT. Complete variable domain (other parts from reference TRBV7-3 and TRBJ2-3): GAGVSQTPSNKVTEKGKYVELRCDPISGHTALYWYRQSLGQGPEFLIYFQGTGAADDSGLPNDRFFAVRPEGSVSTLKIQRTERGDSAVYLCASSPGTGTHTQYFGPGTRLTVL.

This chain connects TRBV15 to TRBJ1-5; D is perhaps TRBD1 (6 bases). Between the trimmed V and J ends, which lost 3 bases and 3 bases, there was a span of 12 bases. This CDR3 region has 15 residues. In germline, CDR1 is LNHNV, CDR2 YYDKDF (reference sequence). CDR3 protein: CATSSGQPNNQPQHF. The CDR3 nucleotides read TGTGCCACCAGCAGTGGACAGCCCAACAATCAGCCCCAGCATTTT.

The V call is TRBV5-6, the J call TRBJ1-1; a weak D match, TRBD1 (6 bases). This CDR3 has 16 residues. V gave up 0 bases and J gave up 0 bases, with 12 bases separating them. Per germline, CDR1 SGHDT and CDR2 YYEEEE. In DNA, the CDR3 is TGTGCCAGCAGCTTGGCGCTAGGGACAATGAACACTGAAGCTTTCTTT. This translates into CASSLALGTMNTEAFF.

For this clone: Sequence at one end of the junction differs from germline and may be a read error. The CDR3 DNA reads TGTGCCAGCAGCCAACCCGGGACAGGGCCGAACTTC. Translation gives CASSQPGTGPNF. The chain uses TRBV3-1 (or the pseudogene TRBV3-2) and TRBJ2-7; 9 positions match TRBD1. Germline loops: CDR1 LGHDT, CDR2 YNNKEL (reference sequence). The CDR3 runs to 12 residues.

This chain connects TRBV3-1 (or the pseudogene TRBV3-2) to TRBJ1-2; D may be TRBD1 (6 bases). Trimming removed 6 bases from V and 5 bases from J, with 22 bases in between. The CDR3 spans 16 residues. Per the germline V gene, CDR1 is LGHDT and CDR2 is YNNKEL (reference sequence). The CDR3: CASSPRSGANDYGYTF. The CDR3 nucleotides read TGTGCCAGCAGTCCTAGGTCAGGGGCGAATGATTATGGCTACACCTTC.

This chain joins TRBV24-1 and TRBJ2-1; TRBD1 matches 10 bases. This CDR3 region has 15 residues. The germline V gene encodes CDR1 KGHDR and CDR2 SFDVKD. After removal of 2 bases from V and 5 bases from J, the junction contained 2 bases not matched to a gene. CDR3 region: CATSDYGTGDNEQFF. CDR3 nucleotide sequence: TGTGCCACCAGTGATTACGGGACAGGGGACAATGAGCAGTTCTTC.

V gene TRBV2 combines with J gene TRBJ1-6; 9 bases line up with TRBD1. This CDR3 contains 14 residues. CDR1 is SNHLY and CDR2 is FYNNEI in the germline V gene. Losses at the gene ends were 6 bases for V and 6 bases for J; bases not matched to a gene: 3. CDR3 amino acids: CASRRTGVNSPLHF. DNA for the CDR3: TGTGCCAGCAGAAGGACAGGGGTTAATTCACCCCTCCACTTT. The full variable domain, in which reference TRBV2 and TRBJ1-6 provide the parts outside the CDR3, is EPEVTQTPSHQVTQMGQEVILRCVPISNHLYFYWYRQILGQKVEFLVSFYNNEISEKSEIFDDQFSVERPDGSNFTLKIRSTKLEDSAMYFCASRRTGVNSPLHFGNGTRLTVT.

The chain couples TRBV7-2 to TRBJ1-5; 8 bases match TRBD1. The CDR3 length is 15 residues. J gave up 9 bases and V 3 bases, and 10 bases lay outside the gene matches. In germline, CDR1 is SGHTA, CDR2 FQGNSA. CDR3 nucleotides: TGTGCCAGCAGCTTGGTCAGGGGGCAAAACGTGCCCCAGCATTTT. The encoded protein is CASSLVRGQNVPQHF.

The chain couples TRBV9 to TRBJ2-4, with TRBD2 matching 12 bases. The CDR3 loop spans 16 amino acids. J was trimmed by 2 bases and V by 1 base; bases with no gene match: 1. In germline, CDR1 is SGDLS, CDR2 YYNGEE. CDR3: CASSVLAGGPKNIQYF. The CDR3, as DNA: TGTGCCAGCAGCGTACTAGCGGGGGGGCCCAAAAACATTCAGTACTTC.

This chain connects TRBV10-3 to TRBJ1-5; D possibly corresponds to TRBD1 (6 bases). V lost 6 bases, J lost 5 bases, and 14 bases lay in between. CDR1 and CDR2 from the germline V gene are ENHRY and SYGVKD. The CDR3 runs to 14 residues. The DNA of the CDR3 is TGTGCCATCAGCCCGCGACAGGCGGATCAGCCCCAGCATTTT. Residues: CAISPRQADQPQHF.

This chain uses TRBV6-5 with TRBJ2-3; D is perhaps TRBD1 (6 bases). Germline CDR1 is MNHEY and CDR2 is SVGAGI. Trimming left V 6 bases short and J 4 bases short, with 14 bases between. This CDR3 has 14 residues. The CDR3 protein is CASRTGHGADTQYF. The DNA of the CDR3 is TGTGCCAGCAGGACGGGACATGGGGCAGATACGCAGTATTTT.

This clone was observed a single time. The genes are TRBV20-1 and TRBJ1-4; TRBD1 might be the D (6 bases). The V and J ends lost 3 bases and 2 bases respectively, with 13 bases between them. The CDR3 consists of 15 residues. Germline lookup yields CDR1 DFQATT and CDR2 SNEGSKA (reference sequence). CDR3 nucleotides: TGCAGTGCTAGTAACACAGGGCGGACTAATGAAAAACTGTTTTTT. Protein: CSASNTGRTNEKLFF.

The chain carries TRBV30 and TRBJ2-7; D call uncertain. With 2 bases removed from V and 3 bases from J, the gap between germline ends came to 5 bases. The germline gives CDR1 GTSNPN, CDR2 SVGIG (reference sequence). This CDR3 spans 11 amino acids. CDR3 DNA sequence: TGTGCCTGGAGTTACAGCTACGAGCAGTACTTC. Residues: CAWSYSYEQYF.

This clone has a handful of counts. The chain employs TRBV19 and TRBJ2-2; 7 bases are shared with TRBD1. CDR3 size: 17 residues. V lost 1 base and J lost 4; bases outside the gene matches: 9. Germline CDR1 reads LNHDA; CDR2 reads SQIVND (reference sequence). CDR3 residues: CASSIARQGRRTGELFF. In DNA, the CDR3 is TGTGCCAGTAGTATAGCGCGACAGGGTAGACGCACCGGGGAGCTGTTTTTT. The full variable domain, with the rest looked up from reference TRBV19 and TRBJ2-2, is DGGITQSPKYLFRKEGQNVTLSCEQNLNHDAMYWYRQDPGQGLRLIYYSQIVNDFQKGDIAEGYSVSREKKESFPLTVTSAQKNPTAFYLCASSIARQGRRTGELFFGEGSRLTVL.

The rearrangement uses TRBV24-1 and TRBJ1-1; 10 bases map to TRBD1. Trimming at V came to 6 bases and at J to 9 bases, leaving 3 bases not matched to a gene. The germline gives CDR1 KGHDR, CDR2 SFDVKD. This CDR3 contains 12 residues. The CDR3 region has the DNA TGTGCCACCAGTCCGACAGGGGGCCAAGCTTTCTTT. This sequence encodes CATSPTGGQAFF.

This clone was found once. V and J are TRBV6-5 and TRBJ2-1, with TRBD2 identical over 7 bases. Germline trimming cut 2 bases from V and 6 bases from J; bases unmatched to any gene: 7. Germline V gene lookup returns CDR1 MNHEY and CDR2 SVGAGI. The CDR3 totals 15 residues. The CDR3 DNA is TGTGCCAGCAGTTACGGACTGTCGGGGGGCAATGAGCAGTTCTTC. Protein sequence: CASSYGLSGGNEQFF.

V and J are TRBV7-3 and TRBJ2-2; 7 positions agree with TRBD1. Germline V CDR1 and CDR2: SGHTA, FQGTGA. The J segment lost 1 base and the V segment lost 6 bases, leaving 8 bases of the junction unmatched. The CDR3 is made up of 16 amino acids. For the CDR3, the DNA is TGTGCCAGCAGAACCTCCGGGACAGAGAACACCGGGGAGCTGTTTTTT. Residues: CASRTSGTENTGELFF.

The CDR3 reads CASSLGPAVRIYGYTF. In nucleotides, the CDR3 is TGTGCCAGCAGCTTAGGTCCCGCGGTCCGGATCTATGGCTACACCTTC. This chain links TRBV7-2 with TRBJ1-2; D unclear. This CDR3 comprises 16 residues. The germline gives CDR1 SGHTA, CDR2 FQGNSA. Between the trimmed V and J ends, which lost 1 base and 4 bases, there was a span of 16 bases.

This chain connects TRBV7-9 to TRBJ2-5, with D tentatively TRBD1 (5 bases). The CDR3 is 16 residues long. Germline V gene data show CDR1 as SEHNR and CDR2 as FQNEAQ (reference sequence). The germline V and J ends were trimmed by 4 bases and 5 bases, with 20 bases remaining between them. The CDR3 protein is CASSSLALSKGETQYF. For the CDR3, the DNA is TGTGCCAGCAGCTCCTTAGCTCTATCGAAGGGGGAGACCCAGTACTTC.